This T cell receptor (beta chain) emerged from a study of T cell responses to AZD1222 COVID-19 vaccine. Study-wide points: Spike-specific TCR breadth and depth both grew after two AZD1222 doses. Donors were largely white British and mainly female; clonal diversity was possibly underestimated.

The method was immunoSEQ multiplex PCR; TCRdb's version includes in-frame clones alone and lacks a portion of them. The sample has under 200,000 clones; about 88% are singletons. The CDR3 contains 12 residues. V was shortened by 7 bases and J by 9 bases, with 15 bases between the two germline ends. CDR1 and CDR2 from the germline V gene are MDHEN and SYDVKM. About this clone itself: Its cognate antigen is unknown.

The clonotype was recovered from an adult who received the AZD1222 COVID-19 vaccine. This sequence joins TRBV28 and TRBJ1-1; D is uncertain. Sequences were derived from peripheral blood, sampled 28 days after the second AZD1222 dose. The CDR3 nucleotides read TGTGCCAGCACCCAACTCGACTTACAAGCTTTCTTT. Residues: CASTQLDLQAFF.